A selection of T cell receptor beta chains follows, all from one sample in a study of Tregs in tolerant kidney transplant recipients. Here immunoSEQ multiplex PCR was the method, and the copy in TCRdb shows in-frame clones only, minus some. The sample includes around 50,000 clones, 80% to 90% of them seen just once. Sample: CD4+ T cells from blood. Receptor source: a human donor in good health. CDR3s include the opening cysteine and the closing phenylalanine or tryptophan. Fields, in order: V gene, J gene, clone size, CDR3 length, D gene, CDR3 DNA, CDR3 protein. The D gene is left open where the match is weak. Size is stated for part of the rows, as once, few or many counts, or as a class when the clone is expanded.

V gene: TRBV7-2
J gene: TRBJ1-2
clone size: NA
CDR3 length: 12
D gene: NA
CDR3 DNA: TGTGCCAGCAGCTTTGAACTATGGGGCTACACCTTC
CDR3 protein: CASSFELWGYTF

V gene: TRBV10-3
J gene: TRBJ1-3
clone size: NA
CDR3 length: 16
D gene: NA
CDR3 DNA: TGTGCCATCAGTGAATTGGAGGCTCACTCTGGAAACACCATATATTTT
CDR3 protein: CAISELEAHSGNTIYF

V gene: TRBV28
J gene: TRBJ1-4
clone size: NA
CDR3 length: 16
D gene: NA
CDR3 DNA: TGTGCCAGCAGTTTAGCAGGGGAGGGCACTAATGAAAAACTGTTTTTT
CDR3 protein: CASSLAGEGTNEKLFF

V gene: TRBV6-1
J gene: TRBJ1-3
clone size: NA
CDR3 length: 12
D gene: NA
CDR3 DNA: TGTGCCAGCAGTGAACAGAAAAACACCATATATTTT
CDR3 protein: CASSEQKNTIYF

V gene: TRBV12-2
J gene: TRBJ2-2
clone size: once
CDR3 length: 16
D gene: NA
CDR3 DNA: TGTGCAAGTCGCACAACCGGGACTAGCGGCGCCGGGGAGCTGTTTTTT
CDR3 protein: CASRTTGTSGAGELFF

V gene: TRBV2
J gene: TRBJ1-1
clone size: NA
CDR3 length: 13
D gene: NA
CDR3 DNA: TGTGCCAGCAGTGAAAATCGGGGGACTGAAGCTTTCTTT
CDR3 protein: CASSENRGTEAFF

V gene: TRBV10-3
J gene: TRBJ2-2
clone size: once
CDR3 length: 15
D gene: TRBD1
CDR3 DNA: TGTGCCATCAGTGAGTCAGGGACAGTCACCGGGGAGCTGTTTTTT
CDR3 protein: CAISESGTVTGELFF

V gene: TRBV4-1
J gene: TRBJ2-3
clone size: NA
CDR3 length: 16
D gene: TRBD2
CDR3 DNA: TGCGCCAGCAGCTCCGGGGGGACGCGACCGACAGATACGCAGTATTTT
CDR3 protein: CASSSGGTRPTDTQYF

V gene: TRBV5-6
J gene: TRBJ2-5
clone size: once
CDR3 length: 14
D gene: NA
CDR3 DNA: TGTGCCAGCAGCTTGTTGATGTTGAAAGAGACCCAGTACTTC
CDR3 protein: CASSLLMLKETQYF

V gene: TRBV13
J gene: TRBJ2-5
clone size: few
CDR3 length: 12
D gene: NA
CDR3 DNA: TGTGCCAGCAGCTTAGAAGGAAAGACCCAGTACTTC
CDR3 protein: CASSLEGKTQYF

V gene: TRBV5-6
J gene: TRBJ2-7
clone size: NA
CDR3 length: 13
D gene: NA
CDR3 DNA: TGTGCCAGCAGTCTTCCCCTCGCGACCGAGCAGTACTTC
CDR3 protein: CASSLPLATEQYF

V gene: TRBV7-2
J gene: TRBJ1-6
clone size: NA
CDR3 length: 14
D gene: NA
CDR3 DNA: TGTGCCAGCAGCTTACAGGGGTTCTCGCGGCCCCTCCACTTT
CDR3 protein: CASSLQGFSRPLHF

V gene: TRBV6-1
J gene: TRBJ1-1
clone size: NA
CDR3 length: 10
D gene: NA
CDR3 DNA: TGTGCCAGCGGAGGTGATGAAGCTTTCTTT
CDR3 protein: CASGGDEAFF

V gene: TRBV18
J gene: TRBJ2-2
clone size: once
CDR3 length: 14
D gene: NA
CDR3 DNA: TGTGCCAGCTCACCCCAGGGACACACCGGGGAGCTGTTTTTT
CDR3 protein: CASSPQGHTGELFF

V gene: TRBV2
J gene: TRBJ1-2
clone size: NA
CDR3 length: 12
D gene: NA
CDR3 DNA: TGTGCCAGCAGTGGACAGAGGTATGGCTACACCTTC
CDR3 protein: CASSGQRYGYTF

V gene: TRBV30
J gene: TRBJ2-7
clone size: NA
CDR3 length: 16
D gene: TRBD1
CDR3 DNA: TGTGCCTGGGGAGGCTACCGGGACAGAGCCGCCTACGAGCAGTACTTC
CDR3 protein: CAWGGYRDRAAYEQYF

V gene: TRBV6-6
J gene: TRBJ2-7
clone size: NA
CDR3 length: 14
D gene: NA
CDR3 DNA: TGTGCCAGCAGTTTCGGACTATTCCCTAAAGAGCAGTACTTC
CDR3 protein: CASSFGLFPKEQYF

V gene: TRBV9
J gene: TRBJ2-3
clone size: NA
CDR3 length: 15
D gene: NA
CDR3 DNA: TGTGCCAGCAGCCGAATAGCGGCTAGCACAGATACGCAGTATTTT
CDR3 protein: CASSRIAASTDTQYF

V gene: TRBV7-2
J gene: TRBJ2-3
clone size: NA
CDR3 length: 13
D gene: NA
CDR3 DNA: TGTGCCAGCAAGGAGGGGGGGACAGATACGCAGTATTTT
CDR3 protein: CASKEGGTDTQYF

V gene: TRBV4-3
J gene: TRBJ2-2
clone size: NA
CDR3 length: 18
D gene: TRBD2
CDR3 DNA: TGCGCCAGCAGCCAAGAAGGCCTAGCGGGGGATCACACCGGGGAGCTGTTTTTT
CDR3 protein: CASSQEGLAGDHTGELFF

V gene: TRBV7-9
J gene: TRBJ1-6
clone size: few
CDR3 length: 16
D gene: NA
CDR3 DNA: TGTGCCAGCAGCTTAGACGGGGTCCCCTATAATTCACCCCTCCACTTT
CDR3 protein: CASSLDGVPYNSPLHF

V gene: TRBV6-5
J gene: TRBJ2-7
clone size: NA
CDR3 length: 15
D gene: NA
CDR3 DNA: TGTGCCAGCAGTTCTTCCGGGGACCTCTCCTACGAGCAGTACTTC
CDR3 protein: CASSSSGDLSYEQYF

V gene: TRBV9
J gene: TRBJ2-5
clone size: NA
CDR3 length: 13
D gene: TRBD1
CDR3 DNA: TGTGCCAGCAGCACGGACAGGGGAAAGACCCAGTACTTC
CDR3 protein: CASSTDRGKTQYF

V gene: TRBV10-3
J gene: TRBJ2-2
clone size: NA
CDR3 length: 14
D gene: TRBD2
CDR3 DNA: TGTGCCATCAATGGCGGGGGGGCGTCCGGGGAGCTGTTTTTT
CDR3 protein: CAINGGGASGELFF

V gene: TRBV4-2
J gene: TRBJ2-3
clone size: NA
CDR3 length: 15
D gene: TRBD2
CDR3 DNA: TGTGCCAGCAGCCAAACACTAGCGGGGGGGGATACGCAGTATTTT
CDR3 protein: CASSQTLAGGDTQYF

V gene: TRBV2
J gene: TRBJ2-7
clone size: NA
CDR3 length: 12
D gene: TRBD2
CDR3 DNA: TGTGCCAGCGGCGGGGGGGGCTACGAGCAGTACTTC
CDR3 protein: CASGGGGYEQYF

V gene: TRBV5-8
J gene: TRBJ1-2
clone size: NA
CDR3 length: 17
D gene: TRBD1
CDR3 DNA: TGTGCCCTCCACATCCGGGACAGGGGCGTGGAAAACTATGGCTACACCTTC
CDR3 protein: CALHIRDRGVENYGYTF

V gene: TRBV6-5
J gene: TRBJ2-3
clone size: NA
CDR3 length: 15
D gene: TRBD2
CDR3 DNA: TGTGCCAGCAGTGGACTAGCGCTAGCAAGTGATACGCAGTATTTT
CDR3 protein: CASSGLALASDTQYF

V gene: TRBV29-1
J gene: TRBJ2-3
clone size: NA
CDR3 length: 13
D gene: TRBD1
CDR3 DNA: TGCAGCGCTGATCAGGGGGCTGTAGATACGCAGTATTTT
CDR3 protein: CSADQGAVDTQYF

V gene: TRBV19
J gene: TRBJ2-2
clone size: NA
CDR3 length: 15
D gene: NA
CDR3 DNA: TGTGCCAGTAGTATAGAGGGGCGGTACACCGGGGAGCTGTTTTTT
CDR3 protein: CASSIEGRYTGELFF

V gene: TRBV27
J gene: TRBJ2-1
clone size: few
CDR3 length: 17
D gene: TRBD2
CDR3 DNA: TGTGCCAGCATGCTCGCGCCGGGGGGAGAACTCTACAATGAGCAGTTCTTC
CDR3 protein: CASMLAPGGELYNEQFF